These 17 T cell receptor beta chains originate from one sample sequenced in a study of T cell responses to AZD1222 COVID-19 vaccine. Sequencing used immunoSEQ multiplex PCR; TCRdb keeps in-frame clones, though not all of them. The sample consists of more than 100,000 clones, 80% to 90% of them appearing once. This specimen was peripheral blood, taken on day 0 of AZD1222 vaccination. Receptor source: an adult in good health.

This clone was found once. The chain carries TRBV6-2 or TRBV6-3 and TRBJ1-3; D is uncertain. The germline V and J ends were trimmed by 2 bases and 0 bases, with 8 bases remaining between them. Germline loops: CDR1 MNHEY, CDR2 SVGEGT. CDR3 length equals 15 residues. CDR3 region: CASSYRADSGNTIYF. DNA of the CDR3: TGTGCCAGCAGTTACCGGGCAGACTCTGGAAACACCATATATTTT.

The V gene is TRBV2, the J gene TRBJ1-5, with D tentatively TRBD1 (5 bases). Trimming took off 3 bases at V and 4 bases at J, with 7 bases between the two ends. Germline V gene lookup returns CDR1 SNHLY and CDR2 FYNNEI. The CDR3 spans 13 residues. The CDR3 is CASSDRENQPQHF. In DNA, the CDR3 is TGTGCCAGCAGTGACAGGGAAAATCAGCCCCAGCATTTT.

The chain has TRBV7-9 and TRBJ2-5; tentative D call: TRBD2 (6 bases). The CDR3 consists of 14 residues. Germline assignment: CDR1 SEHNR and CDR2 FQNEAQ (reference sequence). Here the CDR3 DNA reads TGTGCATTCGGGCGGGGATCAGGACAAGAGACCCAGTACTTC. Translated: CAFGRGSGQETQYF. Variable domain in full (rest from reference TRBV7-9 and TRBJ2-5): DTGVSQNPRHKITKRGQNVTFRCDPISEHNRLYWYRQTLGQGPEFLTYFQNEAQLEKSRLLSDRFSAERPKGSFSTLEIQRTEQGDSAMYLCAFGRGSGQETQYFGPGTRLLVL.

The rearrangement links TRBV7-3 to TRBJ2-2; D unclear. CDR3 length: 14 amino acids. Trimming cost V 6 bases and J 0 bases, with 8 bases left between them. CDR1 is SGHTA and CDR2 is FQGTGA in the germline V gene. CDR3 region: CASSTVANTGELFF. CDR3 in DNA: TGTGCCAGCAGTACAGTCGCGAACACCGGGGAGCTGTTTTTT.

This rearrangement joins TRBV7-8 to TRBJ1-2, with D hard to call. From germline, CDR1 is SGHVS and CDR2 FQNEAQ. The CDR3 is 14 amino acids. The ends were cut back, 5 bases at V and 4 bases at J, with 14 bases in the middle. The CDR3: CASSPGSGPYGYTF. CDR3 nucleotides: TGTGCCAGCAGCCCGGGTTCTGGCCCCTATGGCTACACCTTC.

The rearrangement uses TRBV20-1 and TRBJ1-3; D is perhaps TRBD1 (5 bases). Trimming took 3 bases from V and 0 from J, leaving 15 bases between them. Germline lookup yields CDR1 DFQATT and CDR2 SNEGSKA (reference sequence). This CDR3 region has 16 residues. The CDR3 loop reads CSASPTTAASGNTIYF. CDR3 DNA: TGCAGTGCTAGTCCCACGACAGCAGCCTCTGGAAACACCATATATTTT.

The chain joins TRBV6-1 to TRBJ1-5, with D tentatively TRBD1 (6 bases). Trimming removed 1 base from V and 0 bases from J, with 10 bases in between. CDR3 length equals 16 residues. Germline values: CDR1 MNHNS, CDR2 SASEGT. In nucleotides, the CDR3 is TGTGCCAGCAGTGAAGAGGGGGGTAATAGCAATCAGCCCCAGCATTTT. It translates to CASSEEGGNSNQPQHF.

V and J are TRBV6-5 and TRBJ1-5, with 7 bases matching TRBD1. Germline CDR1 is MNHEY and CDR2 is SVGAGI. V was clipped by 6 bases and J by 1 base; unmatched bases: 3. The CDR3 consists of 14 residues. This chain's CDR3 is CASSATGSNQPQHF. The CDR3 DNA reads TGTGCCAGCAGCGCGACAGGGAGCAATCAGCCCCAGCATTTT.

The chain links TRBV19 to TRBJ2-1; D is undetermined. Germline V lookup: CDR1 LNHDA, CDR2 SQIVND (reference sequence). V gave up 3 bases and J gave up 5 bases, with 8 bases separating them. This CDR3 comprises 13 residues. The CDR3 reads CASSISVNNEQFF. CDR3 sequence (DNA): TGTGCCAGTAGTATCTCGGTAAACAATGAGCAGTTCTTC.

The genes are TRBV6-5 and TRBJ1-2; a possible D gene is TRBD1 (5 bases). The CDR3 has 13 residues. Trimming shortened V by 6 bases and J by 9 bases, and 17 bases separated the two germline ends. Germline CDR1 reads MNHEY; CDR2 reads SVGAGI. For the CDR3, the DNA is TGTGCCAGCAGCGGGACGGTGGCATTTAGCTACACCTTC. This translates into CASSGTVAFSYTF.

The chain combines TRBV27 with TRBJ2-7; TRBD1 matches at 7 bases. After removal of 6 bases from V and 3 bases from J, the junction contained 5 bases not matched to a gene. Germline V gene lookup returns CDR1 MNHEY and CDR2 SMNVEV (reference sequence). The CDR3 has 13 residues. CDR3 bases: TGTGCCAGCAGCAGGACAGGAGGCTACGAGCAGTACTTC. The encoded protein is CASSRTGGYEQYF.

J is TRBJ1-1 and V is TRBV6-6, with TRBD1 as a possible D gene (5 bases). This CDR3 has 12 residues. Germline V gene lookup returns CDR1 MNHNY and CDR2 SVGAGI (reference sequence). Between the trimmed V and J ends, which lost 6 bases and 4 bases, there was a span of 9 bases. CDR3 in DNA: TGTGCCAGCAGCGGGGCCATCACTGAAGCTTTCTTT. Protein product: CASSGAITEAFF.

This chain uses TRBV4-3 with TRBJ2-7, with TRBD2 matching 10 bases. The CDR3 contains 14 residues. Germline lookup yields CDR1 LGHNA and CDR2 YSLEER. V lost 4 bases to trimming and J lost 4 bases; unmatched junction nucleotides: 4. This CDR3 is CASSPELAGYEQYF. The CDR3 DNA reads as TGCGCCAGCAGCCCTGAACTAGCGGGGTACGAGCAGTACTTC.

The V and J genes are TRBV5-1 and TRBJ1-5; 9 bases are a match to TRBD1. From germline, CDR1 is SGHRS and CDR2 YFSETQ. With 0 bases clipped from V and 7 bases from J, the junction kept 5 bases outside the gene matches. The CDR3 has 15 residues. CDR3 nucleotide sequence: TGCGCCAGCAGCTTGGGGGGACAGGGCGGACAGCCCCAGCATTTT. This codes for CASSLGGQGGQPQHF.

The rearrangement joins TRBV6-5 to TRBJ2-7, with 9 bases fitting TRBD1. This CDR3 is 12 amino acids long. CDR1 MNHEY and CDR2 SVGAGI come from the germline V gene. CDR3 nucleotide sequence: TGTGCATCTTGGACAGGGGAGTACGAGCAGTACTTC. Its translation is CASWTGEYEQYF.

The chain couples TRBV7-8 to TRBJ2-3; 10 bases agree with TRBD2. The CDR3 has 14 residues. Per germline, CDR1 SGHVS and CDR2 FQNEAQ. As DNA, the CDR3 is TGTGCAGTTAAGACTAGCGGGCTAACAGATACGCAGTATTTT. Its translation is CAVKTSGLTDTQYF.

J is TRBJ2-2 and V is TRBV4-2, with a tentative D call TRBD2 (6 bases). The CDR3 is 15 residues long. Trimming took 0 bases from V and 6 from J, leaving 11 bases between them. Germline V CDR1 and CDR2: LGHNA, YNFKEQ. The CDR3 here is CASSQDAGIAGELFF. The CDR3 nucleotides read TGTGCCAGCAGCCAAGATGCGGGAATTGCCGGGGAGCTGTTTTTT.